The clone carrying this T cell receptor (beta chain) was seen at least ten times. Antigen: not known. J was trimmed by 11 bases and V by 5 bases; bases with no gene match: 11. This CDR3 has 13 amino acids. Germline V CDR1 and CDR2: SGHTA, FQGNSA. RNA, once extracted, was reverse transcribed into cDNA for use as the sequencing template. Assay used: immunoSEQ multiplex PCR; TCRdb lists only in-frame clones, some missing. The sample has 75,000 to 100,000 clones, about two fifths seen once; the top ten hold around 1.4%. Peripheral blood samples and lesional scalp punch biopsies were obtained from alopecia areata patients. CD4+ and CD8+ T cells were sorted from PBMCs. This sample stems from a study of CD8+ T cells in alopecia areata. The overall study: Treated patients were dosed with oral tofacitinib, taking 5 to 10 mg twice daily.

General observations from the study: Patients shared TCRs less clearly than mice did, possibly owing to HLA.

This sequence joins TRBV7-2 and TRBJ2-5; 7 bases line up with TRBD2. The sample consisted of CD4+ T cells sorted from blood. This receptor was taken from a human donor with alopecia areata. The CDR3 DNA reads as TGTGCCAGCAGCAGAGGACCGGGGGGTGGGCAGTACTTC. It translates to CASSRGPGGGQYF.